This T cell receptor beta chain comes out of a study of PD-1 blockade in classical Hodgkin lymphoma. Germline CDR1 SGHRS, CDR2 YFSETQ. There are 13 residues in the CDR3. Trimming cost V 7 bases and J 1 base, with 11 bases left between them. Data came from immunoSEQ multiplex PCR; TCRdb stores just in-frame clones and leaves some out. The sample includes about 28,000 clones, over 65% of them seen just once. Brentuximab vedotin exposure varied among the patients, all of whom had relapsed after autologous stem cell transplantation. Under best response, outcomes were complete response, partial response or progressive disease.

The source is a human donor with classical Hodgkin lymphoma. The specimen comprised peripheral blood mononuclear cells (PBMCs), sampled before the second cycle of nivolumab. This chain links TRBV5-1 with TRBJ1-1, with D hard to call. The CDR3 DNA is TGCGCCAGCTACCAGCAGGAGAACACTGAAGCTTTCTTT. Encoded protein: CASYQQENTEAFF.